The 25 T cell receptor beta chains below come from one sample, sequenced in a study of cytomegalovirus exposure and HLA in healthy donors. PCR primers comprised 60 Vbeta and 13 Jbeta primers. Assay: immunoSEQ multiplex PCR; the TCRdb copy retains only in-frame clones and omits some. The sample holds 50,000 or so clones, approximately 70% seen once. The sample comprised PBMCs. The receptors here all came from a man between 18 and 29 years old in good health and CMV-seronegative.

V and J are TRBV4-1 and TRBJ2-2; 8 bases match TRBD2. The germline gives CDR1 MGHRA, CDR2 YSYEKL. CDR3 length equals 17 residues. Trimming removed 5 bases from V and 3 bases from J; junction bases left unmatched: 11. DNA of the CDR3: TGCGCCAGCAGCTCGGGACTAGTCTCCATTTACACCGGGGAGCTGTTTTTT. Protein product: CASSSGLVSIYTGELFF.

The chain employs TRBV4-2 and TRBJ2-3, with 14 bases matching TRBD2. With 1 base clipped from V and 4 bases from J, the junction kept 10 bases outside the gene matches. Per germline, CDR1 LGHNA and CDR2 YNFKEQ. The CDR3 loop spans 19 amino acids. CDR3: CASSQVPLTSGRAADTQYF. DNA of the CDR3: TGTGCCAGCAGCCAAGTCCCCCTGACTAGCGGGAGGGCCGCAGATACGCAGTATTTT.

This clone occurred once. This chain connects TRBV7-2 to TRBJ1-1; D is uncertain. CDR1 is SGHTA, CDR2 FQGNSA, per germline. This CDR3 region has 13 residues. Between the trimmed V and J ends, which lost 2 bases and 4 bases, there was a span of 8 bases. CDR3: CASSLRLATEAFF. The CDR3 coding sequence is TGTGCCAGCAGCTTAAGATTGGCCACTGAAGCTTTCTTT. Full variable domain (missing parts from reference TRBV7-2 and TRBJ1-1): GAGVSQSPSNKVTEKGKDVELRCDPISGHTALYWYRQSLGQGLEFLIYFQGNSAPDKSGLPSDRFSAERTGGSVSTLTIQRTQQEDSAVYLCASSLRLATEAFFGQGTRLTVV.

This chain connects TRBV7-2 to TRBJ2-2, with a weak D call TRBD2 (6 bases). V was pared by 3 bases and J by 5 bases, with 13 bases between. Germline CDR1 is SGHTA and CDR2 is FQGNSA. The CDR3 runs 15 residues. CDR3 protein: CASSLTRAGTGELFF. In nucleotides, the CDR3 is TGTGCCAGCAGCTTGACCCGGGCGGGGACCGGGGAGCTGTTTTTT. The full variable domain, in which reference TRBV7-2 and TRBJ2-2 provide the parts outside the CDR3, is GAGVSQSPSNKVTEKGKDVELRCDPISGHTALYWYRQSLGQGLEFLIYFQGNSAPDKSGLPSDRFSAERTGGSVSTLTIQRTQQEDSAVYLCASSLTRAGTGELFFGEGSRLTVL.

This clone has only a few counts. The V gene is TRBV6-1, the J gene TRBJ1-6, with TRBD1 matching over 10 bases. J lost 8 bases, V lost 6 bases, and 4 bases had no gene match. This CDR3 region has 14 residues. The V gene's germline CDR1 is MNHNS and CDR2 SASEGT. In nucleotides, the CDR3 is TGTGCCAGCAGCCCGGGACAGGGGTATTCACCCCTCCACTTT. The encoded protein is CASSPGQGYSPLHF.

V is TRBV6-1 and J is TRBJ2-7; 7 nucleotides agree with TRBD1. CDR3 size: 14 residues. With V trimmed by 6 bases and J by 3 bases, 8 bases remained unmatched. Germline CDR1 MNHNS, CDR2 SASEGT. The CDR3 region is CASRGQVLNYEQYF. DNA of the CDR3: TGTGCCAGCAGAGGACAGGTCCTTAACTACGAGCAGTACTTC.

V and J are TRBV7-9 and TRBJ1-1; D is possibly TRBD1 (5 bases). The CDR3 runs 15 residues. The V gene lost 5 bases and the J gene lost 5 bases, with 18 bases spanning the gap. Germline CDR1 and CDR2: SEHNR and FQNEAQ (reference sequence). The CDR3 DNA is TGTGCCAGCAGCCATAGGGGTGGGGATCGGACTGAAGCTTTCTTT. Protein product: CASSHRGGDRTEAFF.

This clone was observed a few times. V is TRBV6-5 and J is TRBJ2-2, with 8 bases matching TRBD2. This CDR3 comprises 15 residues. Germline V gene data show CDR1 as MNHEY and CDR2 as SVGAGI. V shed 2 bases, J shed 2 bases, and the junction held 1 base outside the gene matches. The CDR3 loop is CASSYAGGNTGELFF. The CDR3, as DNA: TGTGCCAGCAGTTACGCGGGAGGAAACACCGGGGAGCTGTTTTTT.

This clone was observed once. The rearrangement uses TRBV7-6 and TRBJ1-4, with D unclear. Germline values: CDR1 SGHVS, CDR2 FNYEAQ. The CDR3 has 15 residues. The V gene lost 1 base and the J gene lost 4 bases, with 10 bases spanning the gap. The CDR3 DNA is TGTGCCAGCAGCTTAGGGTTGCCCGGTAATGAAAAACTGTTTTTT. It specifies CASSLGLPGNEKLFF. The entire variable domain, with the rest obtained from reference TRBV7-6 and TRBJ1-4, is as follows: GAGVSQSPRYKVTKRGQDVALRCDPISGHVSLYWYRQALGQGPEFLTYFNYEAQQDKSGLPNDRFSAERPEGSISTLTIQRTEQRDSAMYRCASSLGLPGNEKLFFGSGTQLSVL.

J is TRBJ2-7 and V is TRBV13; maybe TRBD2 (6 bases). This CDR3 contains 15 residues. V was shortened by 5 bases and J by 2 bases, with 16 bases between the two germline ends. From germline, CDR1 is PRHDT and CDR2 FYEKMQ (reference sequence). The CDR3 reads CASSGGTRHAYEQYF. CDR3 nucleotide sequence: TGTGCCAGCAGCGGCGGGACTCGTCACGCCTACGAGCAGTACTTC.

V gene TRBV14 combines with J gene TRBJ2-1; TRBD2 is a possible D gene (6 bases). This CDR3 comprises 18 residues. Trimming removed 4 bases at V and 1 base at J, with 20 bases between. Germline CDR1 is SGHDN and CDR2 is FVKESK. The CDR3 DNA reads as TGTGCCAGCAGCCGTCGATTACTAGCCACAGTTTCCTACAATGAGCAGTTCTTC. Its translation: CASSRRLLATVSYNEQFF.

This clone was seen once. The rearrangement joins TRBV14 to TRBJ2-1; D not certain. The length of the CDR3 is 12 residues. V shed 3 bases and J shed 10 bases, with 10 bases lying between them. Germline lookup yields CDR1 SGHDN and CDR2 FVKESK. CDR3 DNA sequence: TGTGCCAGCAGCCAGTCGGGTATGGAGCAGTTCTTC. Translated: CASSQSGMEQFF.

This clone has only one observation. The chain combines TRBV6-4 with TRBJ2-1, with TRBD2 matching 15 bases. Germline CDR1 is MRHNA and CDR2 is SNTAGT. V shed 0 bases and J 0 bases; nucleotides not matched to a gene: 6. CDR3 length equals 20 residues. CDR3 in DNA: TGTGCCAGCAGTGACTCACGGACTAGCGGGAGGGGACCCTCCTACAATGAGCAGTTCTTC. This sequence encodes CASSDSRTSGRGPSYNEQFF.

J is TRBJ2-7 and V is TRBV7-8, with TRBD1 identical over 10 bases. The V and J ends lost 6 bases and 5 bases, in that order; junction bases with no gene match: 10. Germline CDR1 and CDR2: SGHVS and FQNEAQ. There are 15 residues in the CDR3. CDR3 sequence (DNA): TGTGCCAGCAGACCTCGGGCCGGGACAGGGGACGAGCAGTACTTC. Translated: CASRPRAGTGDEQYF.

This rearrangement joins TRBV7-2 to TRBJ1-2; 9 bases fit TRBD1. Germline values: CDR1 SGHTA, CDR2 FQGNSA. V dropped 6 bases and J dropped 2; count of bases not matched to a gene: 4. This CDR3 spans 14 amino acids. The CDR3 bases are TGTGCCAGCAGAAGGGACAGGGACAACTATGGCTACACCTTC. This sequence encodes CASRRDRDNYGYTF. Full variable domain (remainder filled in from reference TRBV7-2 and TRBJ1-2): GAGVSQSPSNKVTEKGKDVELRCDPISGHTALYWYRQSLGQGLEFLIYFQGNSAPDKSGLPSDRFSAERTGGSVSTLTIQRTQQEDSAVYLCASRRDRDNYGYTFGSGTRLTVV.

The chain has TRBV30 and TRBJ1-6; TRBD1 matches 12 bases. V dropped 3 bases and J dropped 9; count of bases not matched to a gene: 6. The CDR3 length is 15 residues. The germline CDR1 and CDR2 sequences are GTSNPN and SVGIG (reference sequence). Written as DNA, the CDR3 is TGTGCCTGGAGGGGGACAGGGGGCTGGGTTTCACCCCTCCACTTT. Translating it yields CAWRGTGGWVSPLHF.

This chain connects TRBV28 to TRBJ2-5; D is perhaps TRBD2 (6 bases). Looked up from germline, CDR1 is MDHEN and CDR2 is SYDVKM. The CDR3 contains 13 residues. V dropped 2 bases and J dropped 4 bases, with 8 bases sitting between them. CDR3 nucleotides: TGTGCCAGCAGTTTAGGAGGGAGAGAGACCCAGTACTTC. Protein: CASSLGGRETQYF.

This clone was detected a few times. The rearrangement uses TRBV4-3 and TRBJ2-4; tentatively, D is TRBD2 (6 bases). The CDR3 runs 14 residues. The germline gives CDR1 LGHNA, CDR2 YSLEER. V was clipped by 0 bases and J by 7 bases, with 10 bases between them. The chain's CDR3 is CASSQDGGWNIQYF. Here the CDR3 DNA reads TGCGCCAGCAGCCAAGATGGGGGGTGGAACATTCAGTACTTC.

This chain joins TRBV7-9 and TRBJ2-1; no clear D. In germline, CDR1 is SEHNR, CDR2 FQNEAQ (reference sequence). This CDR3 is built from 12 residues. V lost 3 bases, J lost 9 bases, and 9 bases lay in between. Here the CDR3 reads CASSFGRSEQFF. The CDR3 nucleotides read TGTGCCAGCAGCTTCGGTAGGAGTGAGCAGTTCTTC.

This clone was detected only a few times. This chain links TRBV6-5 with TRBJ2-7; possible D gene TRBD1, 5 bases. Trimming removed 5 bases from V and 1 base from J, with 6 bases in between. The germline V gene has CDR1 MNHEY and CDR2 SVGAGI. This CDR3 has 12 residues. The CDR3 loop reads CASSRGSYEQYF. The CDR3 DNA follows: TGTGCCAGCAGTAGGGGATCCTACGAGCAGTACTTC.

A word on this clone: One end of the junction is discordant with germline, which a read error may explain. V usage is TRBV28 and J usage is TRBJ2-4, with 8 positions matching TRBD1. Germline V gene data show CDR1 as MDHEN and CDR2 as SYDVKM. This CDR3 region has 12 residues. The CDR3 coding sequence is TGTGCCAGCAGTTCCCACCGGGACAGGCCACACTTC. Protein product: CASSSHRDRPHF.

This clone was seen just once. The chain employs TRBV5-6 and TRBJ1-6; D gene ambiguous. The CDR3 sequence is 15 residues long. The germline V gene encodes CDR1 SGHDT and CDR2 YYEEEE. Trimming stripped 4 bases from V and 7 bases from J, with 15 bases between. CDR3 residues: CASSLPRERNSPLHF. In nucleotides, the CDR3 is TGTGCCAGCAGCCTCCCCCGGGAGAGGAATTCACCCCTCCACTTT.

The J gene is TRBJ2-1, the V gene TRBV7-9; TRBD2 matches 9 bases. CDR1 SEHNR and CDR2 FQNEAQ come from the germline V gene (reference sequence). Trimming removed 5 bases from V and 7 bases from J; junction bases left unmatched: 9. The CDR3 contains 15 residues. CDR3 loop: CASSPGASGENEQFF. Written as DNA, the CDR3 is TGTGCCAGCAGCCCTGGCGCTAGCGGGGAAAATGAGCAGTTCTTC.

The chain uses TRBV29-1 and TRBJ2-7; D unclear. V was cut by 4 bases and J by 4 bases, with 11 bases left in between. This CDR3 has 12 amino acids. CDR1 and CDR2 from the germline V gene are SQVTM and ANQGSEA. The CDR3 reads CSVVRSTYEQYF. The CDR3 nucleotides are TGCAGCGTTGTTCGATCAACTTACGAGCAGTACTTC.

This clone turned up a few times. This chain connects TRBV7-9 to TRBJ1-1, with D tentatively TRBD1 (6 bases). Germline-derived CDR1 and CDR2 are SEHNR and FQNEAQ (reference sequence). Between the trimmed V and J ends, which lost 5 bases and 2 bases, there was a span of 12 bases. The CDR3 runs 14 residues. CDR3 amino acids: CASSTQGLNTEAFF. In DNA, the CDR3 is TGTGCCAGCAGCACACAGGGCCTTAACACTGAAGCTTTCTTT.